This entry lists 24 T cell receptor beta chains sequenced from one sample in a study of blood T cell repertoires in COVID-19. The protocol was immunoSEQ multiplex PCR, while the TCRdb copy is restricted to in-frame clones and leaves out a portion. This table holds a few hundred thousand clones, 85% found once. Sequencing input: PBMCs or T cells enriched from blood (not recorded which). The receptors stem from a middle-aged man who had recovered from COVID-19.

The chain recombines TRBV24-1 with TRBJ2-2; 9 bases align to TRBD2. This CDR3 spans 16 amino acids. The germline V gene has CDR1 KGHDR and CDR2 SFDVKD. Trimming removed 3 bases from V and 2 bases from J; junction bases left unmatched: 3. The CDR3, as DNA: TGTGCCACCAGTGATCCCGGGACTAGCAACACCGGGGAGCTGTTTTTT. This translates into CATSDPGTSNTGELFF.

The CDR3 DNA sequence: TGTGCCATCAGTGAGCAAATCGGGACTCCACCCAATGAGCAGTTCTTC. It translates to CAISEQIGTPPNEQFF. The chain has TRBV10-3 and TRBJ2-1; maybe TRBD2 (6 bases). Germline lookup yields CDR1 ENHRY and CDR2 SYGVKD. The length of the CDR3 is 16 residues. V gave up 2 bases and J gave up 6 bases, with 17 bases separating them.

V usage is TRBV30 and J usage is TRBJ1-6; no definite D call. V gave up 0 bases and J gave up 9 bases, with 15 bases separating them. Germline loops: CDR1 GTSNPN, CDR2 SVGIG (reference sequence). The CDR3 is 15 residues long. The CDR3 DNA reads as TGTGCCTGGAGTGTATGGTCGTCTGGAGGTTCACCCCTCCACTTT. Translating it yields CAWSVWSSGGSPLHF.

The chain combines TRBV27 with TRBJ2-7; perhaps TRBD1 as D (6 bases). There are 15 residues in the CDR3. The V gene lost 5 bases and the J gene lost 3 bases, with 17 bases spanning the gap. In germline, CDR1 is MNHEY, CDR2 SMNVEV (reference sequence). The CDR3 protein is CASSVDLPDSYEQYF. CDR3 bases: TGTGCCAGCAGTGTAGACCTCCCGGACAGCTACGAGCAGTACTTC.

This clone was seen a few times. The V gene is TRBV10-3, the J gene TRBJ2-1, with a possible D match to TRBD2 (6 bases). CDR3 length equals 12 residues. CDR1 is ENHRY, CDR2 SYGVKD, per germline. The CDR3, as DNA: TGTGCTACGGGGGATCTCGGGAATGAGCAGTTCTTC. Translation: CATGDLGNEQFF.

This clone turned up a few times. CDR3: CASSLVGAREAFF. The CDR3 DNA reads TGTGCCAGCAGCTTAGTCGGAGCGCGTGAAGCTTTCTTT. V is TRBV11-2 and J is TRBJ1-1; the D is unclear. This CDR3 is built from 13 residues. The germline V gene encodes CDR1 SGHAT and CDR2 FQNNGV. Trimming took off 1 base at V and 7 bases at J, with 10 bases between the two ends.

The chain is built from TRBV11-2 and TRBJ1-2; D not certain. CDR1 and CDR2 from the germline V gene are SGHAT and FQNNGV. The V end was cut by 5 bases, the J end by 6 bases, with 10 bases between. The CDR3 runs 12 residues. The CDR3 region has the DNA TGTGCCAGCAGCCAGCAGGTTAATGGCTACACCTTC. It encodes CASSQQVNGYTF. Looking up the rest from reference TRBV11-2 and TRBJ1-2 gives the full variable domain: EAGVAQSPRYKIIEKRQSVAFWCNPISGHATLYWYQQILGQGPKLLIQFQNNGVVDDSQLPKDRFSAERLKGVDSTLKIQPAKLEDSAVYLCASSQQVNGYTFGSGTRLTVV.

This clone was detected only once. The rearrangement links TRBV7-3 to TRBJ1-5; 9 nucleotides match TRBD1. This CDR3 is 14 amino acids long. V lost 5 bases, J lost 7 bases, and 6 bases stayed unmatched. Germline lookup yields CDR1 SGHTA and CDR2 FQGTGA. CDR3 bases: TGTGCCAGCAGCACGGGACAGGGCGGCCAGCCCCAGCATTTT. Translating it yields CASSTGQGGQPQHF.

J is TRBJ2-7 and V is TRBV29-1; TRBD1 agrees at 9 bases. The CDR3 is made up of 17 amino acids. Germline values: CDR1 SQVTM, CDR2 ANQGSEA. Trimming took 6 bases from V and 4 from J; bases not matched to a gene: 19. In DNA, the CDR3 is TGCAGCGTCTCTCAGTGGAGTTACAGGGGGCGCGGATACGAGCAGTACTTC. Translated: CSVSQWSYRGRGYEQYF.

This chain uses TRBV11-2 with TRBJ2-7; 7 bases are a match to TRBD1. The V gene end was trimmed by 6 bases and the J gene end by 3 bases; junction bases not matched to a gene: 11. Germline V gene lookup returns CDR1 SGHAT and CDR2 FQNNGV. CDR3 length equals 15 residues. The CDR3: CASRGYRGRIYEQYF. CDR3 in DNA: TGTGCCAGCAGAGGTTACAGGGGCCGGATCTACGAGCAGTACTTC.

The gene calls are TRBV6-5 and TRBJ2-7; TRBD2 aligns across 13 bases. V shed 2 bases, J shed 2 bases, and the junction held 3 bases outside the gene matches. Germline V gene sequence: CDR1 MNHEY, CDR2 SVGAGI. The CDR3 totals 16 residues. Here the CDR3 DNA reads TGTGCCAGCAGTTACGAACTAGCGGGAGGGCCCTACGAGCAGTACTTC. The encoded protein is CASSYELAGGPYEQYF.

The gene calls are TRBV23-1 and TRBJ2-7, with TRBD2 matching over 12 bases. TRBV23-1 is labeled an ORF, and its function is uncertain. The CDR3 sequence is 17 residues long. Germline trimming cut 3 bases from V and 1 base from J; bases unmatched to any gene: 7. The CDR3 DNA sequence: TGCGCCAGCAGTCACCCCGGCGGACTAGCGGGATCCTACGAGCAGTACTTC. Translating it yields CASSHPGGLAGSYEQYF.

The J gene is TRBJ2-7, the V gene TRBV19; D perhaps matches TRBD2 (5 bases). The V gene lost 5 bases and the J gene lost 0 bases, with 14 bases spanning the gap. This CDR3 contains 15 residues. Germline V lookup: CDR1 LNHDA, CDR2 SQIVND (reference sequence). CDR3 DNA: TGTGCCAGTAGTCCCGAGGTAGCGCCCTCCTACGAGCAGTACTTC. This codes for CASSPEVAPSYEQYF.

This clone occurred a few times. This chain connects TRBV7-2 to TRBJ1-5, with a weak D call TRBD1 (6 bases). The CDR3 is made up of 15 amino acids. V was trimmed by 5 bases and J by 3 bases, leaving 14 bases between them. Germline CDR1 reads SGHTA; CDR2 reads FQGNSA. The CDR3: CASSTTGNYNQPQHF. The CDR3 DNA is TGTGCCAGCAGCACCACAGGGAACTACAATCAGCCCCAGCATTTT.

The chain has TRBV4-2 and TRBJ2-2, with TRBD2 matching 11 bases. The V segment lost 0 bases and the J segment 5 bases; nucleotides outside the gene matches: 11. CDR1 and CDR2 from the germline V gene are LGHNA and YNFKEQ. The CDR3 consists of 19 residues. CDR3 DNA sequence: TGTGCCAGCAGCCAAGAAAGGAGGGCTAGCGGGAGGTCGACCGGGGAGCTGTTTTTT. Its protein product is CASSQERRASGRSTGELFF.

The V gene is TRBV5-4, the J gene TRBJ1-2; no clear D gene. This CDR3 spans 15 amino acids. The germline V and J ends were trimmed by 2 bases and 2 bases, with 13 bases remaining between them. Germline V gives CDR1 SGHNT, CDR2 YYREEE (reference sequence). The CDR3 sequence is CASSFSQAQNYGYTF. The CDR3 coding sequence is TGTGCCAGCAGCTTCTCCCAGGCTCAAAACTATGGCTACACCTTC.

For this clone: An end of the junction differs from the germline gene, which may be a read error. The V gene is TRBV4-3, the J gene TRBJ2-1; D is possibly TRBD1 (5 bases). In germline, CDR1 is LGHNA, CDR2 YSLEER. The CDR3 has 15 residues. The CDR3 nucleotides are TGCGCCAGCAGCGAAGATATACAGGTTCACAATGAGCAGTTCTTC. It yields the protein CASSEDIQVHNEQFF.

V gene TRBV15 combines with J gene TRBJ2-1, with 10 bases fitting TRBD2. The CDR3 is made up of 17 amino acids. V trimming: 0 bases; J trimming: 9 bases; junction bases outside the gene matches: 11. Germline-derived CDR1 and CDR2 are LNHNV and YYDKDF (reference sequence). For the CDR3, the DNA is TGTGCCACCAGCAGAGATCGTCTAGCGGGAGTTAGTGGTGAGCAGTTCTTC. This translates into CATSRDRLAGVSGEQFF.

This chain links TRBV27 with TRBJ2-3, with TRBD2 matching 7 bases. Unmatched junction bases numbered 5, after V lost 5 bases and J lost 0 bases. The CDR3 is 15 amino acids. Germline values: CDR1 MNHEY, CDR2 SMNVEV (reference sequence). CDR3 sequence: CASSGREVSTDTQYF. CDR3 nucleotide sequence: TGTGCCAGCAGTGGACGGGAGGTTAGCACAGATACGCAGTATTTT.

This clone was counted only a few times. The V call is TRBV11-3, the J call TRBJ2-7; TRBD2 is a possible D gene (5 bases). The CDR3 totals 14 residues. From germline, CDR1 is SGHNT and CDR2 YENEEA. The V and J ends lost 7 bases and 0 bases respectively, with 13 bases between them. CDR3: CASTNGRGSYEQYF. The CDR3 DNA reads TGTGCCAGCACCAATGGACGGGGCTCCTACGAGCAGTACTTC.

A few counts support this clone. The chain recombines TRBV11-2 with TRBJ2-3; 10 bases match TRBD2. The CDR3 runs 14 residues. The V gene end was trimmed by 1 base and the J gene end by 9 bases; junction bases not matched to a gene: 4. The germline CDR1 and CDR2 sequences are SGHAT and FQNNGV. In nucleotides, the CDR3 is TGTGCCAGCAGCTTAGTACTAGCGGGAAAAACGCAGTATTTT. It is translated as CASSLVLAGKTQYF.

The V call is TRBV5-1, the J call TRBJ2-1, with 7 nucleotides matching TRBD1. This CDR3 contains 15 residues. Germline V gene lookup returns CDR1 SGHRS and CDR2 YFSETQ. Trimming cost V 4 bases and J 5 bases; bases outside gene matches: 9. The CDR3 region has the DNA TGCGCCAGCAGCCACCCGGGGACAGCCAACAATGAGCAGTTCTTC. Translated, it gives CASSHPGTANNEQFF. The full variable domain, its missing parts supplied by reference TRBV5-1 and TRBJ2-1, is KAGVTQTPRYLIKTRGQQVTLSCSPISGHRSVSWYQQTPGQGLQFLFEYFSETQRNKGNFPGRFSGRQFSNSRSEMNVSTLELGDSALYLCASSHPGTANNEQFFGPGTRLTVL.

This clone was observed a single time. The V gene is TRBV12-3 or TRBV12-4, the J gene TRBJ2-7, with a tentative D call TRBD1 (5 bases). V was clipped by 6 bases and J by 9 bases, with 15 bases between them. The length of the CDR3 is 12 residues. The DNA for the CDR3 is TGTGCCAGCAGCAGTTCAGGGTTTGCGCAGTACTTC. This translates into CASSSSGFAQYF.

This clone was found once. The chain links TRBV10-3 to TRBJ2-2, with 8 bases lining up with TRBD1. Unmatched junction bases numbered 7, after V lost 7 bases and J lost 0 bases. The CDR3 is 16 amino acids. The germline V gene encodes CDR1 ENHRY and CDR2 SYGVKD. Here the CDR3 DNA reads TGTGCCATCAACTCGCAGGGGGCCTCGAACACCGGGGAGCTGTTTTTT. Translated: CAINSQGASNTGELFF.